This T cell receptor (beta chain) was recorded in a study of cytomegalovirus exposure and HLA in healthy donors. PCR was performed using 60 Vbeta and 13 Jbeta primers. The assay was immunoSEQ multiplex PCR, and TCRdb's table has in-frame clones only and misses some. The data show under 200,000 clones, around 81% seen once. The study's findings and limits: An ancestry cluster, one associated with Asian ancestry, reportedly showed fewer N-insertions than the roughly 610-donor mean in a later analysis. Sequencing had likely introduced a cluster of highly shared sequence variants as an artifact.

A remark on this clone: Its antigen is not identified.

Germline values: CDR1 MGHDK, CDR2 SYGVNS. V was cut by 5 bases and J by 3 bases, with 23 bases left in between. The CDR3 sequence is 18 residues long. Sequencing input: PBMCs. This TCR was sampled from a man aged 40-49 years in good health and CMV-seronegative. The V gene is TRBV25-1, the J gene TRBJ2-1; TRBD2 might be the D (5 bases). CDR3 in DNA: TGTGCCAGCAGTAACCAACTCCGGGGTCTCCGGGGCTACAATGAGCAGTTCTTC. This sequence encodes CASSNQLRGLRGYNEQFF.